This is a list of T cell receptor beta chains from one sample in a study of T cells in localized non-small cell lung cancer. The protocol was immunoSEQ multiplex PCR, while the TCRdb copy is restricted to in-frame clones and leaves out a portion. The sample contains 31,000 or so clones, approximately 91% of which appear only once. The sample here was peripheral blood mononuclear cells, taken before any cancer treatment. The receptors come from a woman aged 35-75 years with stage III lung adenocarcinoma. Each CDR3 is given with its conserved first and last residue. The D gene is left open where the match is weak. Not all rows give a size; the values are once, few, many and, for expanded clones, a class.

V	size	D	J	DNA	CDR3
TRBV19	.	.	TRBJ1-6	TGTGCCAGTAGTACGGTCCAGTTCTCCTATAATTCACCCCTCCACTTT	CASSTVQFSYNSPLHF
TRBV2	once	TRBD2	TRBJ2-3	TGTGCCAGCAGTGAAGGATGGGGCGGGGGAGATACGCAGTATTTT	CASSEGWGGGDTQYF
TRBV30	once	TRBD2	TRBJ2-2	TGTGCCTGCTCTTCGAGGCTAGCGGTGCGGTACGGGGAGCTGTTTTTT	CACSSRLAVRYGELFF
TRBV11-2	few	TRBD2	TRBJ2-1	TGTGCCAGCAGCTCGGGGGGCTCCTACAATGAGCAGTTCTTC	CASSSGGSYNEQFF
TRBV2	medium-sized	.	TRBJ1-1	TGTGCCAGCAGGGGGCAGGGAATCGAAGCTTTCTTT	CASRGQGIEAFF
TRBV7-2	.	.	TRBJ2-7	TGTGCCAGCAGCCCCCGGATTGGGAGGTACGAGCAGTACTTC	CASSPRIGRYEQYF
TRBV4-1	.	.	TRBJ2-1	TGCGCCAGCAGCCGTCTACCCTCCAGGGTCGATGAGCAGTTCTTC	CASSRLPSRVDEQFF
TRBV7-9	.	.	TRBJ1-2	TGTGCCAGCAGCTTAGGACAGTACTATGGCTACACCTTC	CASSLGQYYGYTF
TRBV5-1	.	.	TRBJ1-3	TGCGCCAGCAGCTTGGAGGGCCGCTCCTCTGGAAACACCATATATTTT	CASSLEGRSSGNTIYF
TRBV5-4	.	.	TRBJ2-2	TGTGCCAGCAGCCCGGGGGAGAGTCGGGGGACCGGGGAGCTGTTTTTT	CASSPGESRGTGELFF
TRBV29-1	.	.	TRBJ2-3	TGCAGCGTCCCCCGCATCCTGGGGCAGTATTTT	CSVPRILGQYF
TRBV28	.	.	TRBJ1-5	TGTGCCAGCAGTCACCAGGGTCGGGGGCCCCAGCATTTT	CASSHQGRGPQHF
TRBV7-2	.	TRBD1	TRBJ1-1	TGTGCCAGCAGCGTACGACAGGGGAGGACTGAAGCTTTCTTT	CASSVRQGRTEAFF